The 6 T cell receptor beta chains below all came from one sample that was sequenced in a study of blood T cell repertoires in COVID-19. Generated by immunoSEQ multiplex PCR, the TCRdb table keeps only in-frame clones and is missing some. Found here are about 380,000 clones, roughly 91% of them singletons; the top ten hold 1.2%. The sequenced material came from PBMCs or T cells enriched from blood (not recorded which). All receptors derive from a woman aged 18 to 35 who had recovered from COVID-19.

Remarks on this clone: Other nucleotide sequences from this sample produce the same CDR3. The gene calls are TRBV18 and TRBJ2-7; possible D gene TRBD1, 5 bases. V was trimmed by 0 bases and J by 4 bases, leaving 7 bases between them. Germline V CDR1 and CDR2: KGHSH, LQKENI. This CDR3 is built from 13 residues. The CDR3 protein is CASSPPTGYEQYF. CDR3 in DNA: TGTGCCAGCTCACCACCTACAGGTTACGAGCAGTACTTC. Full variable domain (outside the CDR3, taken from reference TRBV18 and TRBJ2-7): NAGVMQNPRHLVRRRGQEARLRCSPMKGHSHVYWYRQLPEEGLKFMVYLQKENIIDESGMPKERFSAEFPKEGPSILRIQQVVRGDSAAYFCASSPPTGYEQYFGPGTRLTVT.

This chain connects TRBV10-1 to TRBJ2-5, with D possibly matching TRBD1 (6 bases). The CDR3 is made up of 15 amino acids. V gave up 0 bases and J gave up 4 bases, with 12 bases separating them. Germline lookup yields CDR1 WNHNN and CDR2 SYGVQD (reference sequence). The CDR3 loop is CASSESSGAGETQYF. CDR3 nucleotide sequence: TGCGCCAGCAGTGAGTCCTCAGGGGCCGGAGAGACCCAGTACTTC.

This chain links TRBV2 with TRBJ1-5; 9 bases match TRBD1. Trimming at V came to 6 bases and at J to 9 bases, leaving 21 bases not matched to a gene. This CDR3 comprises 18 residues. CDR1 and CDR2 (germline): SNHLY, FYNNEI. The CDR3: CASRDGQGIAGGDWPQHF. Written as DNA, the CDR3 is TGTGCCAGCAGGGACGGACAGGGGATAGCGGGTGGGGACTGGCCCCAGCATTTT.

The V call is TRBV9, the J call TRBJ1-1; D is possibly TRBD1 (5 bases). V gave up 3 bases and J gave up 6 bases, with 12 bases separating them. Germline V gene lookup returns CDR1 SGDLS and CDR2 YYNGEE. The CDR3 contains 13 residues. The CDR3 loop reads CASSARDFPEAFF. For the CDR3, the DNA is TGTGCCAGCAGCGCCCGGGACTTCCCTGAAGCTTTCTTT.

The CDR3 loop reads CASSLGTGANEAFF. Written as DNA, the CDR3 is TGTGCCAGCAGCTTAGGGACAGGGGCGAATGAAGCTTTCTTT. This chain connects TRBV5-4 to TRBJ1-1; 10 positions agree with TRBD1. This CDR3 contains 14 residues. Trimming removed 2 bases from V and 7 bases from J; junction bases left unmatched: 5. Germline V gene data show CDR1 as SGHNT and CDR2 as YYREEE (reference sequence).

The chain links TRBV4-3 to TRBJ1-2, with D maybe TRBD1 (6 bases). The V end was cut by 0 bases, the J end by 0 bases, with 11 bases between. The CDR3 is 16 residues long. Germline V CDR1 and CDR2: LGHNA, YSLEER. CDR3 loop: CASSQDPGQTNYGYTF. Here the CDR3 DNA reads TGCGCCAGCAGCCAAGATCCTGGACAGACTAACTATGGCTACACCTTC.